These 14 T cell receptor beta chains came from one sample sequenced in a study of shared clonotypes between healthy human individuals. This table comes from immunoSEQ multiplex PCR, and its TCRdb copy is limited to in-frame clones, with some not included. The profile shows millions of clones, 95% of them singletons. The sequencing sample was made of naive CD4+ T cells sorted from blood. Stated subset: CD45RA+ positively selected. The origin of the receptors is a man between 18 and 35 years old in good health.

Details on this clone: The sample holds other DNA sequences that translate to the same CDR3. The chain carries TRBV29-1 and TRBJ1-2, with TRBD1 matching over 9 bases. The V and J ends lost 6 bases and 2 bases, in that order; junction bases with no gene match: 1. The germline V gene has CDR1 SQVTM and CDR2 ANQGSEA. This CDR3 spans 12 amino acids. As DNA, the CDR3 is TGCAGCGTAGACAGGGGGAACTATGGCTACACCTTC. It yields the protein CSVDRGNYGYTF.

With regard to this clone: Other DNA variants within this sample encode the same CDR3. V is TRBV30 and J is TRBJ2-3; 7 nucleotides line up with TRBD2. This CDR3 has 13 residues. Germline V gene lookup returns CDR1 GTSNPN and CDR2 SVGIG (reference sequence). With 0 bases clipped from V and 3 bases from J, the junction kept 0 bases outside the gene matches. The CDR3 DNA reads TGTGCCTGGAGTGTCGGGGGGACAGATACGCAGTATTTT. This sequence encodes CAWSVGGTDTQYF.

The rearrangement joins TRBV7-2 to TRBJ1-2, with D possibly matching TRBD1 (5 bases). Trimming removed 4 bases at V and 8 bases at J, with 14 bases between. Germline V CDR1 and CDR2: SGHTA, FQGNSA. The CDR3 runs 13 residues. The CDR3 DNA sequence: TGTGCCAGCAGCTCCGCAGGGTCGCGGGGCTACACCTTC. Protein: CASSSAGSRGYTF. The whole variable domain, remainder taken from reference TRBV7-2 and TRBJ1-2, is GAGVSQSPSNKVTEKGKDVELRCDPISGHTALYWYRQSLGQGLEFLIYFQGNSAPDKSGLPSDRFSAERTGGSVSTLTIQRTQQEDSAVYLCASSSAGSRGYTFGSGTRLTVV.

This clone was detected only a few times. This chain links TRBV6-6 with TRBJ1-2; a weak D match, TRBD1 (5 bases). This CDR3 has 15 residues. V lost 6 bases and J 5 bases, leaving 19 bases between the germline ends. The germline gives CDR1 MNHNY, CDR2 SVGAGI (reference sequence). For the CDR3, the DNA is TGTGCCAGCAGCCCGCCTGGGGGGGTAGGGTATGGCTACACCTTC. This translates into CASSPPGGVGYGYTF.

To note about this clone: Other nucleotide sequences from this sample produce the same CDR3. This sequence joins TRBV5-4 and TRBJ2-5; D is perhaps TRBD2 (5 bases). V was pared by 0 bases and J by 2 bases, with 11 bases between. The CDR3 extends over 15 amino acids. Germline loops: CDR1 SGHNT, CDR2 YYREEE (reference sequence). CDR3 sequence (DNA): TGTGCCAGCAGCTTGGCCAGCGGCTCACAAGAGACCCAGTACTTC. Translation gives CASSLASGSQETQYF.

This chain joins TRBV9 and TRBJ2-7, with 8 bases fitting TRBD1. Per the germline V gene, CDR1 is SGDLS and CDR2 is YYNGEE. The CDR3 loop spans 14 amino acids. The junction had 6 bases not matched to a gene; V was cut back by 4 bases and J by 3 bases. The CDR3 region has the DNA TGTGCCAGCAGCCCTGGGACAGGCTACTACGAGCAGTACTTC. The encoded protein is CASSPGTGYYEQYF.

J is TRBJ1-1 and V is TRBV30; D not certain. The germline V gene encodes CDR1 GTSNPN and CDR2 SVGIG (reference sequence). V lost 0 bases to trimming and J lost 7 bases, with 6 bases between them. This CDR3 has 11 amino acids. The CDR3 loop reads CAWSVYREAFF. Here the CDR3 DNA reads TGTGCCTGGAGTGTATATCGTGAAGCTTTCTTT.

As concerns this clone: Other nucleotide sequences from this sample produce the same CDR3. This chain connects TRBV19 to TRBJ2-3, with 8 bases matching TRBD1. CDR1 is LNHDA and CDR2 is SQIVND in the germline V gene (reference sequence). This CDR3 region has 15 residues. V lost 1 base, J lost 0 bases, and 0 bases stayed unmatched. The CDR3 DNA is TGTGCCAGTAGTATAGGACAGGGGAGCACAGATACGCAGTATTTT. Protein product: CASSIGQGSTDTQYF.

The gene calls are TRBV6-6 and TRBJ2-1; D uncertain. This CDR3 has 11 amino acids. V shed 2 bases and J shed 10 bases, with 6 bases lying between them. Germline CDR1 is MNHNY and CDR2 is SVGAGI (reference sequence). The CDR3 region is CASSYKLEQFF. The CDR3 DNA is TGTGCCAGCAGTTACAAGTTGGAGCAGTTCTTC.

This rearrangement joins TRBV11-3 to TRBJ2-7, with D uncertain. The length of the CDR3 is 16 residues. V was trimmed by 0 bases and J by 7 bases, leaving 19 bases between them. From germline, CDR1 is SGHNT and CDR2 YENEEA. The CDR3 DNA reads TGTGCCAGCAGCTTAGATCTCCCAGGCTCAGGATGGGAGCAGTACTTC. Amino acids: CASSLDLPGSGWEQYF.

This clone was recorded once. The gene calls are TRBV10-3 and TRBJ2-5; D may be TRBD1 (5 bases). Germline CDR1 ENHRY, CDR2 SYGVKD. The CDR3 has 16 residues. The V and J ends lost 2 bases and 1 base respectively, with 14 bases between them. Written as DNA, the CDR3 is TGTGCCATCAGTGAGGGTTTAATGGGGCTCCAAGAGACCCAGTACTTC. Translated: CAISEGLMGLQETQYF.

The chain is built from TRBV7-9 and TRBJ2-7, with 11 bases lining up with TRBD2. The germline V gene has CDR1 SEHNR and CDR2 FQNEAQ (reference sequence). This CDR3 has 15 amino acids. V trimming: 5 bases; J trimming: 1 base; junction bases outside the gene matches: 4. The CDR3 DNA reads TGTGCCAGCAGCCAGACTAGCGGGGATTCCTACGAGCAGTACTTC. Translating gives CASSQTSGDSYEQYF.

The CDR3: CASSLTGIGPGPGELFF. Here the CDR3 DNA reads TGTGCCAGCAGCCTGACAGGGATCGGGCCAGGACCCGGGGAGCTGTTTTTT. This chain joins TRBV28 and TRBJ2-2, with TRBD1 matching over 7 bases. From germline, CDR1 is MDHEN and CDR2 SYDVKM. The CDR3 extends over 17 amino acids. Unmatched junction bases numbered 16, after V lost 6 bases and J lost 6 bases.

CDR3 in DNA: TGTGCCAGCAGCGCAGACGGGGGGAACTATGGCTACACCTTC. Its protein product is CASSADGGNYGYTF. The rearrangement joins TRBV7-9 to TRBJ1-2; D may be TRBD1 (5 bases). The CDR3 totals 14 residues. The ends were cut back, 5 bases at V and 2 bases at J, with 12 bases in the middle. The germline CDR1 and CDR2 sequences are SEHNR and FQNEAQ (reference sequence).